Below are 3 T cell receptor beta chains sequenced from a single sample in a study of cytomegalovirus exposure and HLA in healthy donors. PCR primers comprised 60 Vbeta and 13 Jbeta primers. Profiling relied on immunoSEQ multiplex PCR, and the TCRdb table lists in-frame clones only, not all of them. Found here are some 110,000 clones, around 80% of them singletons; the top ten hold 3.5% to 4.5%. The sequenced sample was PBMCs. All receptors come from a man younger than 45 in good health and CMV-seropositive.

The chain couples TRBV4-1 to TRBJ2-7; a possible D gene is TRBD1 (6 bases). Trimming removed 3 bases from V and 6 bases from J, with 12 bases in between. The CDR3 totals 13 residues. Germline CDR1 is MGHRA and CDR2 is YSYEKL. The CDR3 DNA follows: TGCGCCAGCAGCCACAAACAGGGACCCGAGCAGTACTTC. As protein: CASSHKQGPEQYF.

On this clone: Other DNA sequences of this sample code for an identical CDR3. V gene TRBV21-1 combines with J gene TRBJ2-7; TRBD2, the table's D call, lacks a check against the DNA. TRBV21-1 is recorded as a pseudogene. The CDR3 is made up of 13 amino acids. For the CDR3, the DNA is TGTGCTAGCAGACGGGGGGGAAGATACGAGCAGTACTTC. As protein: CASRRGGRYEQYF.

V gene TRBV25-1 combines with J gene TRBJ2-7, with D maybe TRBD1 (5 bases). V was shortened by 1 base and J by 6 bases, with 19 bases between the two germline ends. This CDR3 contains 16 residues. The germline gives CDR1 MGHDK, CDR2 SYGVNS. CDR3 region: CASSESPTAPWGEQYF. The CDR3 coding sequence is TGTGCCAGCAGTGAATCCCCGACAGCCCCTTGGGGCGAGCAGTACTTC.